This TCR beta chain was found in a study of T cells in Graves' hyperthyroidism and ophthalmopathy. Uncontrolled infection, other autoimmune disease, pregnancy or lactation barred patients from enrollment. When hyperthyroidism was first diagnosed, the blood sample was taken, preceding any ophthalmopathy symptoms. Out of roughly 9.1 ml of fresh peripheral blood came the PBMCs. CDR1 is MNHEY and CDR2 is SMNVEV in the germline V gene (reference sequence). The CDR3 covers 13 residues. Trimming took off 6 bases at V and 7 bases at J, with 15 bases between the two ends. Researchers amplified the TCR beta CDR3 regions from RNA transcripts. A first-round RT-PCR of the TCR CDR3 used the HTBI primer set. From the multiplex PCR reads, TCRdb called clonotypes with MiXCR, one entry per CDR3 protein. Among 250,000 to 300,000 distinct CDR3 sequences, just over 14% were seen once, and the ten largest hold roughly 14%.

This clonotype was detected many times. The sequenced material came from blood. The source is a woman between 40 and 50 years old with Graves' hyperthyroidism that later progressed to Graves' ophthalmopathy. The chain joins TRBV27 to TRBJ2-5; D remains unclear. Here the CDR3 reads CASRLSFSGTQYF. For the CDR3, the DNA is TGTGCCAGCAGACTCAGTTTCTCAGGGACCCAGTACTTC.